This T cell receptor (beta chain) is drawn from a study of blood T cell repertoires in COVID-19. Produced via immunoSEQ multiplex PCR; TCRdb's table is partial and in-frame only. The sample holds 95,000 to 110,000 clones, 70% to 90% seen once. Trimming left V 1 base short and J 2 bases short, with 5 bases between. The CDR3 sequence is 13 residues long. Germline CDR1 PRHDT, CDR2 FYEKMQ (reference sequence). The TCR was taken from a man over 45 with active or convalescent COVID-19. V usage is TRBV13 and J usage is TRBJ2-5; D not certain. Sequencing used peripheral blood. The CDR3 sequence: CASSLARQETQYF. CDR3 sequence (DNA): TGTGCCAGCAGCTTAGCCAGACAAGAGACCCAGTACTTC.